The entry below gives a single T cell receptor beta chain sequence along with its context. Its antigen is not known. Profiling relied on immunoSEQ multiplex PCR, and the TCRdb table lists in-frame clones only, not all of them. Seen here are under 8,500 clones, roughly three quarters observed once, and the top ten hold approximately 7.2%. This sample is part of a study of PD-1 blockade in classical Hodgkin lymphoma. All the patients suffered relapse after autologous stem cell transplantation, and brentuximab vedotin exposure differed. Magnetic negative selection served to purify CD4+ T cells out of PBMCs that had been thawed. Study observations and caveats: The study found that TCR diversity rose significantly by C4D1 in CD4+ but not CD8+ cells. Possibly reflecting disease activity or prior therapy, repertoire differences have causes that remain undefined.

The clonotype was recovered from a human donor with classical Hodgkin lymphoma. Sequenced material: CD4+ T cells from blood, taken at baseline.

CDR3 sequence reads: CASSYSGGEDYGYTF. Here the CDR3 DNA reads TGTGCCAGCAGTTACTCGGGGGGTGAGGACTATGGCTACACCTTC. The chain uses TRBV6-5 and TRBJ1-2; possibly TRBD1 for D (5 bases). V lost 0 bases and J 3 bases, leaving 11 bases between the germline ends. The CDR3 has 15 residues. The germline gives CDR1 MNHEY, CDR2 SVGAGI.